The rows below give T cell receptor beta chains drawn from one sample of a study of blood T cell repertoires in COVID-19. Measured with immunoSEQ multiplex PCR; TCRdb has only the in-frame clones, and not every one. The sample lists about 200,000 clones; 85% were seen once. The sequenced sample consisted of PBMCs or T cells enriched from blood (not recorded which). The source of these receptors is a man in his forties or fifties who had recovered from COVID-19. CDR3s include the opening cysteine and the closing phenylalanine or tryptophan. D genes are given only for firm matches. Some rows mark clone size as missing; the rest say once, few, many or name a class of expanded clone.

V: TRBV3-1/TRBV3-2
size: .
J: TRBJ2-7
D: .
DNA: TGTGCCAGCAGCGCGCGGTCGAGGCGATACGAGCAGTACTTC
CDR3: CASSARSRRYEQYF

V: TRBV27
size: .
J: TRBJ1-5
D: TRBD1
DNA: TGTGCCAGCAGTTCGATGCAGGGGGCAGGTAGGGACAATCAGCCCCAGCATTTT
CDR3: CASSSMQGAGRDNQPQHF

V: TRBV9
size: .
J: TRBJ1-4
D: .
DNA: TGTGCCAGCAGCGCGGGGGGCTTTGGGGAAAAACTGTTTTTT
CDR3: CASSAGGFGEKLFF

V: TRBV5-1
size: .
J: TRBJ2-1
D: .
DNA: TGCGCCAGCAGCTTGGATTCCCTAGCAGTGAATGAGCAGTTCTTC
CDR3: CASSLDSLAVNEQFF

V: TRBV2
size: .
J: TRBJ1-6
D: TRBD1
DNA: TGTGCCAGCAGTGAAAGGACAGGGGGTAATTCACCCCTCCACTTT
CDR3: CASSERTGGNSPLHF

V: TRBV19
size: .
J: TRBJ1-5
D: TRBD1
DNA: TGTGCCAGTAGTCCTACGGGACAGGGAGGCAATCAGCCCCAGCATTTT
CDR3: CASSPTGQGGNQPQHF

V: TRBV6-5
size: .
J: TRBJ1-5
D: .
DNA: TGTGCCAGCAGTTACTCCCAGGGAACTCAGCCCCAGCATTTT
CDR3: CASSYSQGTQPQHF

V: TRBV28
size: .
J: TRBJ2-7
D: TRBD1
DNA: TGTGCCACCGAAACCGGGACAGGAGGTATCGAGCAGTACTTC
CDR3: CATETGTGGIEQYF

V: TRBV6-6
size: .
J: TRBJ2-1
D: TRBD2
DNA: TGTGCCAGCAGTCGACAACTAGCGCGGAACCTCTTGGAGCAGTTCTTC
CDR3: CASSRQLARNLLEQFF

V: TRBV5-1
size: .
J: TRBJ1-1
D: TRBD1
DNA: TGCGCCAGCAGCCGGACCTGGACAGGGGTTAACACTGAAGCTTTCTTT
CDR3: CASSRTWTGVNTEAFF

V: TRBV3-1/TRBV3-2
size: .
J: TRBJ1-4
D: TRBD1
DNA: TGTGCCAGCAGCCCCCGGACAGGGCAGAATGAAAAACTGTTTTTT
CDR3: CASSPRTGQNEKLFF

V: TRBV5-4
size: .
J: TRBJ2-7
D: TRBD1
DNA: TGTGCCAGCAGGTTGGGACAGGGCCACGAGCAGTACTTC
CDR3: CASRLGQGHEQYF

V: TRBV28
size: .
J: TRBJ2-5
D: TRBD2
DNA: TGTGCCAGCAGTTTAAAGCGGGAGCTCGGCGAGACCCAGTACTTC
CDR3: CASSLKRELGETQYF

V: TRBV15
size: .
J: TRBJ1-3
D: TRBD1
DNA: TGTGCCAGCAAGCGACAGGGGGCCGGAAACACCATATATTTT
CDR3: CASKRQGAGNTIYF

V: TRBV6-5
size: .
J: TRBJ1-5
D: .
DNA: TGTGCCGGCGGAAACGGTCCGGGCAATCAGCCCCAGCATTTT
CDR3: CAGGNGPGNQPQHF

V: TRBV6-6
size: .
J: TRBJ1-2
D: .
DNA: TGTGCCAGCAGTTACAATCTGGACAGCGGAGGCTACACCTTC
CDR3: CASSYNLDSGGYTF

V: TRBV5-6
size: once
J: TRBJ2-2
D: .
DNA: TGTGCCAGAAAACAGGGTTGCTTACCCGGGGAGCTGTTTTTT
CDR3: CARKQGCLPGELFF

V: TRBV7-8
size: .
J: TRBJ2-1
D: .
DNA: TGTGCCAGCACCGACAGTGCGACCTACAATGAGCAGTTCTTC
CDR3: CASTDSATYNEQFF

V: TRBV4-2
size: .
J: TRBJ1-6
D: .
DNA: TGTGCCAGCAGCCAGGAGGTCTGGAATTCACCCCTCCACTTT
CDR3: CASSQEVWNSPLHF

V: TRBV19
size: .
J: TRBJ1-1
D: .
DNA: TGTGCCAGTAGTTCAATGGTGAGTTCGAACACTGAAGCTTTCTTT
CDR3: CASSSMVSSNTEAFF

V: TRBV19
size: .
J: TRBJ1-1
D: .
DNA: TGTGCCAGTAGTACGATGACAGGCCAGGGGATAGAAGCTTTCTTT
CDR3: CASSTMTGQGIEAFF

V: TRBV13
size: few
J: TRBJ1-1
D: TRBD1
DNA: TGTGCCAGCAGCTTCTCTACCGGGACAGGCACTGAAGCTTTCTTT
CDR3: CASSFSTGTGTEAFF